Shown below are 27 T cell receptor beta chains from a single sample sequenced in a study of regulatory T cells in long-lasting Graves disease. CDR3-region Arm-PCR and iRepertoire HTBI primers produced the TCR beta libraries. TCRdb re-called the multiplex PCR reads through MiXCR, storing one row per CDR3 protein. Here the sample spans 500,000 to 800,000 distinct CDR3 sequences, roughly 30% being singletons. Described time point: persistent/refractory GD, antithyroid drugs over 5 years with positive TRAb. PBMC-derived RNA was used for the TCR library. Source: peripheral blood mononuclear cells (PBMCs), taken when the disease was refractory, from a patient treated with antithyroid drugs. These receptors came from a female donor with Graves disease.

The chain carries TRBV4-1 and TRBJ2-7; tentative D call: TRBD1 (6 bases). Germline CDR1 reads MGHRA; CDR2 reads YSYEKL. V lost 1 base and J lost 5, with 15 bases in between. The CDR3 sequence is 15 residues long. The DNA for the CDR3 is TGCGCCAGCAGCCAAGTGCAGGGGTGGGTTGACGAGCAGTACTTC. Translating it yields CASSQVQGWVDEQYF.

J is TRBJ1-2 and V is TRBV5-1, with D unclear. Germline-derived CDR1 and CDR2 are SGHRS and YFSETQ. The CDR3 has 14 amino acids. Trimming took off 4 bases at V and 3 bases at J, with 13 bases between the two ends. The CDR3: CASSPKDGHYGYTF. CDR3 DNA sequence: TGCGCCAGCAGCCCAAAAGACGGCCACTATGGCTACACCTTC.

This clonotype showed up many times. This rearrangement joins TRBV27 to TRBJ1-5; D not resolved. V was clipped by 5 bases and J by 0 bases, with 8 bases between them. Germline CDR1 is MNHEY and CDR2 is SMNVEV (reference sequence). The CDR3 length is 14 residues. CDR3 amino acids: CASSLRLSNQPQHF. Here the CDR3 DNA reads TGTGCCAGCAGTCTCCGCCTTAGCAATCAGCCCCAGCATTTT.

The J gene is TRBJ1-1, the V gene TRBV7-2; weak D call: TRBD1 (6 bases). V was clipped by 4 bases and J by 3 bases, with 15 bases between them. The germline V gene encodes CDR1 SGHTA and CDR2 FQGNSA. The CDR3 runs 15 residues. The CDR3: CASSSLSGGYTEAFF. The CDR3 nucleotides are TGTGCCAGCAGCTCCCTTTCGGGGGGCTACACTGAAGCTTTCTTT.

As concerns this clonotype: In this CDR3 the conserved last residue, phenylalanine or tryptophan, is missing, so a read error is likely. The V gene is TRBV6-1, the J gene TRBJ1-5, with TRBD1 as a possible D gene (5 bases). The CDR3 is 18 amino acids. Germline values: CDR1 MNHNS, CDR2 SASEGT. Trimming removed 7 bases from V and 1 base from J, with 23 bases in between. CDR3 DNA sequence: TGTGCCAGCACTTGGACATTGGGTATGGTCGGAAGCAATCAGCCCCAGCATTCT. It translates to CASTWTLGMVGSNQPQHS.

The chain is built from TRBV5-6 and TRBJ1-2, with D possibly TRBD1 on 5 matching bases. This CDR3 is built from 12 residues. Trimming removed 7 bases from V and 7 bases from J, with 14 bases in between. Germline assignment: CDR1 SGHDT and CDR2 YYEEEE. The CDR3 DNA reads as TGTGCCAGCTTGGAGGGGTTGGGTGGCTACACCTTC. Its protein is CASLEGLGGYTF.

The chain is built from TRBV5-1 and TRBJ1-5; 9 positions agree with TRBD1. The CDR3 contains 19 residues. Unmatched junction bases numbered 13, after V lost 0 bases and J lost 3 bases. CDR1 and CDR2 from the germline V gene are SGHRS and YFSETQ. CDR3 nucleotides: TGCGCCAGCAGCTTGGAAGGGACAGGGTGGGTCCGGAACAATCAGCCCCAGCATTTT. As protein: CASSLEGTGWVRNNQPQHF.

The chain combines TRBV30 with TRBJ2-7; maybe TRBD1 (6 bases). In germline, CDR1 is GTSNPN, CDR2 SVGIG (reference sequence). V lost 2 bases, J lost 6 bases, and 11 bases lay in between. The CDR3 covers 12 residues. The CDR3, as DNA: TGTGCCTGGAGTCACGACAGGCCCGAGCAGTACTTC. This sequence encodes CAWSHDRPEQYF.

This clonotype was found a few times. The V call is TRBV28, the J call TRBJ2-4, with TRBD1 matching 7 bases. The last part of the DNA fits TRBJ2-1 better; the J call may be wrong. CDR1 and CDR2 (germline): MDHEN, SYDVKM. The CDR3 has 12 residues. This CDR3 reads CASRPTGLEQFF. The CDR3 nucleotides are TGTGCCAGCAGACCGACAGGGCTTGAGCAGTTCTTC.

This clonotype was detected a few times. The chain recombines TRBV19 with TRBJ2-7; 12 bases fit TRBD1. Trimming removed 4 bases from V and 5 bases from J; junction bases left unmatched: 3. Looked up from germline, CDR1 is LNHDA and CDR2 is SQIVND (reference sequence). The CDR3 totals 14 residues. CDR3 sequence (DNA): TGTGCCAGTAGTAGGGGGACAGGGGGCAACGAGCAGTACTTC. Translation: CASSRGTGGNEQYF. The whole variable domain, filled in from reference TRBV19 and TRBJ2-7, reads DGGITQSPKYLFRKEGQNVTLSCEQNLNHDAMYWYRQDPGQGLRLIYYSQIVNDFQKGDIAEGYSVSREKKESFPLTVTSAQKNPTAFYLCASSRGTGGNEQYFGPGTRLTVT.

The V gene is TRBV6-1, the J gene TRBJ2-7; D gene uncertain. Between the trimmed V and J ends, which lost 5 bases and 6 bases, there was a span of 14 bases. The CDR3 contains 13 residues. Germline CDR1 and CDR2: MNHNS and SASEGT. Written as DNA, the CDR3 is TGTGCCAGCAGTACCGGGCCTTCGGGCGAGCAGTACTTC. This sequence encodes CASSTGPSGEQYF.

The chain employs TRBV3-1 and TRBJ1-1; 12 positions match TRBD1. Germline V gives CDR1 LGHDT, CDR2 YNNKEL (reference sequence). The CDR3 is 15 amino acids. The V segment lost 3 bases and the J segment 3 bases; nucleotides outside the gene matches: 2. CDR3: CASSQGTGGYTEAFF. In nucleotides, the CDR3 is TGTGCCAGCAGCCAGGGGACAGGGGGCTACACTGAAGCTTTCTTT.

This clonotype showed up just a few times. The CDR3 spells CASNPELAGEGETQYF. CDR3 nucleotides: TGTGCCAGCAACCCCGAGTTGGCGGGAGAAGGAGAGACCCAGTACTTC. The J gene is TRBJ2-5, the V gene TRBV7-9, with 7 bases matching TRBD2. Germline values: CDR1 SEHNR, CDR2 FQNEAQ (reference sequence). V shed 7 bases, J shed 4 bases, and the junction held 15 bases outside the gene matches. The CDR3 covers 16 residues. The whole variable domain, filled in from reference TRBV7-9 and TRBJ2-5, reads DTGVSQNPRHKITKRGQNVTFRCDPISEHNRLYWYRQTLGQGPEFLTYFQNEAQLEKSRLLSDRFSAERPKGSFSTLEIQRTEQGDSAMYLCASNPELAGEGETQYFGPGTRLLVL.

The chain links TRBV5-6 to TRBJ1-2; 9 bases line up with TRBD1. V shed 0 bases and J 7 bases; nucleotides not matched to a gene: 7. Germline lookup yields CDR1 SGHDT and CDR2 YYEEEE. The CDR3 contains 15 residues. This CDR3 is CASSLGDRDHPGYTF. In nucleotides, the CDR3 is TGTGCCAGCAGCTTGGGGGACAGGGATCACCCTGGCTACACCTTC.

This clonotype was seen a few times. V usage is TRBV19 and J usage is TRBJ2-2, with 9 bases matching TRBD2. With 9 bases clipped from V and 5 bases from J, the junction kept 13 bases outside the gene matches. Germline values: CDR1 LNHDA, CDR2 SQIVND (reference sequence). This CDR3 spans 16 amino acids. DNA of the CDR3: TGTGCCAGCCGACCTCTGGCGGGAGGGGTTACCGGGGAGCTGTTTTTT. This gives the protein CASRPLAGGVTGELFF.

J is TRBJ1-5 and V is TRBV7-2; 7 bases match TRBD1. CDR1 SGHTA and CDR2 FQGNSA come from the germline V gene. The CDR3 has 14 amino acids. Unmatched junction bases numbered 7, after V lost 5 bases and J lost 6 bases. CDR3 region: CASSLQGGRQPQHF. The CDR3, as DNA: TGTGCCAGCAGCCTCCAGGGGGGACGTCAGCCCCAGCATTTT.

A few counts support this clonotype. V usage is TRBV5-6 and J usage is TRBJ1-1; D is uncertain. The V end was cut by 1 base, the J end by 1 base, with 11 bases between. The CDR3 covers 15 residues. In germline, CDR1 is SGHDT, CDR2 YYEEEE. CDR3 residues: CASSLIRSRNTEAFF. The CDR3 region has the DNA TGTGCCAGCAGCTTGATTCGATCCCGGAACACTGAAGCTTTCTTT.

About this clonotype itself: A much larger clone differs by one base, so this may be a read error. This chain uses TRBV28 with TRBJ1-5; no clear D gene. The CDR3 is 16 amino acids. Germline V gene data show CDR1 as MDHEN and CDR2 as SYDVKM. The CDR3 region is CASSSFSWLGNQPRHF. For the CDR3, the DNA is TGTGCCAGCAGTTCCTTCTCGTGGCTTGGCAATCAGCCCCGGCATTTT.

The genes are TRBV7-9 and TRBJ1-5, with D hard to call. Trimming pared 1 base from V and 7 bases from J, leaving 20 bases between. The CDR3 extends over 17 amino acids. CDR1 and CDR2 from the germline V gene are SEHNR and FQNEAQ (reference sequence). CDR3 in DNA: TGTGCCAGCAGCTTAGTTCAGGTTTTGGAGGCAAAACAGCCCCAGCATTTT. Its protein is CASSLVQVLEAKQPQHF.

J is TRBJ2-7 and V is TRBV5-1, with 10 bases that match TRBD2. This CDR3 contains 16 residues. Germline-derived CDR1 and CDR2 are SGHRS and YFSETQ. The V gene end was trimmed by 0 bases and the J gene end by 6 bases; junction bases not matched to a gene: 9. The CDR3 coding sequence is TGCGCCAGCAGCTTGGTCGGTACAGCGGGAGGGTTCGAGCAGTACTTC. Protein sequence: CASSLVGTAGGFEQYF.

This clonotype was seen a few times. The chain uses TRBV15 and TRBJ2-7, with 7 bases matching TRBD2. After removal of 5 bases from V and 2 bases from J, the junction contained 6 bases not matched to a gene. Germline CDR1 LNHNV, CDR2 YYDKDF (reference sequence). CDR3 length: 14 amino acids. CDR3 protein: CATSDNLAAYEQYF. The CDR3 region has the DNA TGTGCCACCAGCGACAACCTAGCGGCCTACGAGCAGTACTTC. Filled out from reference TRBV15 and TRBJ2-7, the complete variable domain reads DAMVIQNPRYQVTQFGKPVTLSCSQTLNHNVMYWYQQKSSQAPKLLFHYYDKDFNNEADTPDNFQSRRPNTSFCFLDIRSPGLGDTAMYLCATSDNLAAYEQYFGPGTRLTVT.

This clonotype occurred a few times. The chain couples TRBV5-5 to TRBJ1-1, with D possibly TRBD1 on 6 matching bases. Trimming pared 2 bases from V and 6 bases from J, leaving 17 bases between. The germline CDR1 and CDR2 sequences are SGHKS and YYEKEE (reference sequence). This CDR3 is built from 15 residues. CDR3 nucleotide sequence: TGTGCCAGCAGCTTCAGCCAGGTGGGGGCCTCTGAAGCTTTCTTT. Protein sequence: CASSFSQVGASEAFF.

This clonotype was picked up a small number of times. The chain recombines TRBV10-2 with TRBJ1-5, with a weak D call TRBD1 (6 bases). Germline assignment: CDR1 WSHSY and CDR2 SAAADI. With 8 bases removed from V and 7 bases from J, the gap between germline ends came to 15 bases. The CDR3 is made up of 13 amino acids. The CDR3 DNA follows: TGCGCCAGCGCACCGGGACAAGGCCAGCCCCAGCATTTT. Its protein is CASAPGQGQPQHF.

As for this clonotype: It is likely a read error, because the conserved phenylalanine at the end of the CDR3 is missing. The chain has TRBV15 and TRBJ2-5, with 8 nucleotides matching TRBD2. The V segment lost 0 bases and the J segment 5 bases; nucleotides outside the gene matches: 11. Germline V gene lookup returns CDR1 LNHNV and CDR2 YYDKDF (reference sequence). CDR3 length equals 17 residues. CDR3 DNA: TGTGCCACCAGCAGAGATAAGATGGTGGAGCGGGGGGAGACCCAGTACCTC. Amino acids: CATSRDKMVERGETQYL.

This clonotype was seen a few times. The chain combines TRBV7-3 with TRBJ1-4, with D unclear. V was pared by 5 bases and J by 8 bases, with 18 bases between. CDR1 is SGHTA, CDR2 FQGTGA, per germline. The CDR3 runs to 15 residues. The chain's CDR3 is CASSPPTGIREKLFF. As DNA, the CDR3 is TGTGCCAGCAGCCCCCCGACTGGGATACGGGAAAAACTGTTTTTT. Based on the CDR3 plus reference TRBV7-3 and TRBJ1-4, the full variable domain is GAGVSQTPSNKVTEKGKYVELRCDPISGHTALYWYRQSLGQGPEFLIYFQGTGAADDSGLPNDRFFAVRPEGSVSTLKIQRTERGDSAVYLCASSPPTGIREKLFFGSGTQLSVL.

The V and J genes are TRBV14 and TRBJ1-2, with 8 bases that match TRBD1. The CDR3 covers 17 residues. The trim removed 2 bases at V and 7 bases at J, leaving 15 bases unmatched. Germline loops: CDR1 SGHDN, CDR2 FVKESK. The CDR3 bases are TGTGCCAGCAGCCAAAGGGCGCGGGACAGGCGCCTAAGTGGCTACACCTTC. Encoded protein: CASSQRARDRRLSGYTF.

V and J are TRBV19 and TRBJ1-2; the match to TRBD1 covers 11 bases. The length of the CDR3 is 17 residues. Germline-derived CDR1 and CDR2 are LNHDA and SQIVND (reference sequence). Unmatched junction bases numbered 12, after V lost 5 bases and J lost 4 bases. CDR3 DNA: TGTGCCAGTAGTCCCCAAGGACAGGGGGCGATAGGCTATGGCTACACCTTC. Encoded protein: CASSPQGQGAIGYGYTF.